The rows below give T cell receptor beta chains drawn from one sample of a study of a mutant IDH1 vaccine in newly diagnosed glioma. Assay: immunoSEQ multiplex PCR; the TCRdb copy retains only in-frame clones and omits some. Of about 66,000 clones detected, about 73% appear once; the ten largest clones hold 4.7%. What these receptors recognize is not known. Specimen: PBMCs, collected from a glioma patient whose treatment included an IDH1 peptide vaccine. These receptor sequences come from a man aged 45-65 years with glioma. Each CDR3 is given with its conserved first and last residue. A D gene is named only where the DNA matches it firmly. Where a row states a size, it is once, few, many or the class of an expanded clone; other rows omit it.

CDR3 length: 13
J gene: TRBJ1-1
D gene: -
clone size: -
V gene: TRBV11-3
CDR3 protein: CASSMTGNTEAFF
CDR3 DNA: TGTGCCAGCAGCATGACGGGGAACACTGAAGCTTTCTTT

CDR3 length: 13
J gene: TRBJ1-2
D gene: -
clone size: -
V gene: TRBV6-4
CDR3 protein: CASSGGTGYGYTF
CDR3 DNA: TGTGCCAGCAGTGGAGGGACGGGATATGGCTACACCTTC

CDR3 length: 17
J gene: TRBJ1-5
D gene: TRBD1
clone size: -
V gene: TRBV5-8
CDR3 protein: CASSRVGRVGGGQPQHF
CDR3 DNA: TGTGCCAGCAGCAGGGTGGGCCGGGTAGGGGGCGGTCAGCCCCAGCATTTT

CDR3 length: 15
J gene: TRBJ2-1
D gene: TRBD2
clone size: -
V gene: TRBV7-3
CDR3 protein: CASSFSGGSYNEQFF
CDR3 DNA: TGTGCCAGCAGCTTTAGCGGGGGCTCCTACAATGAGCAGTTCTTC

CDR3 length: 16
J gene: TRBJ2-2
D gene: -
clone size: -
V gene: TRBV5-1
CDR3 protein: CASSLAVLRNTGELFF
CDR3 DNA: TGCGCCAGCAGCTTGGCCGTACTCCGGAACACCGGGGAGCTGTTTTTT

CDR3 length: 14
J gene: TRBJ2-1
D gene: -
clone size: few
V gene: TRBV7-2
CDR3 protein: CASSHRREYNEQFF
CDR3 DNA: TGTGCCAGCAGCCACAGGAGGGAGTACAATGAGCAGTTCTTC

CDR3 length: 12
J gene: TRBJ2-5
D gene: TRBD2
clone size: -
V gene: TRBV18
CDR3 protein: CASSPGGETQYF
CDR3 DNA: TGTGCCAGCTCCCCGGGGGGAGAGACCCAGTACTTC

CDR3 length: 15
J gene: TRBJ2-1
D gene: TRBD2
clone size: -
V gene: TRBV29-1
CDR3 protein: CSVDRDGGAGNEQFF
CDR3 DNA: TGCAGCGTTGATAGGGACGGGGGGGCGGGGAATGAGCAGTTCTTC

CDR3 length: 14
J gene: TRBJ2-3
D gene: -
clone size: -
V gene: TRBV9
CDR3 protein: CASSVQGDTDTQYF
CDR3 DNA: TGTGCCAGCAGCGTACAGGGAGACACAGATACGCAGTATTTT

CDR3 length: 11
J gene: TRBJ2-3
D gene: -
clone size: -
V gene: TRBV6-1
CDR3 protein: CASIWTDTQYF
CDR3 DNA: TGTGCCAGCATCTGGACAGATACGCAGTATTTT

CDR3 length: 14
J gene: TRBJ1-2
D gene: -
clone size: -
V gene: TRBV4-1
CDR3 protein: CASSQDQRAGGYTF
CDR3 DNA: TGCGCCAGCAGCCAAGATCAACGCGCAGGTGGCTACACCTTC

CDR3 length: 16
J gene: TRBJ2-7
D gene: TRBD1
clone size: -
V gene: TRBV7-2
CDR3 protein: CASSLSGTGFSYEQYF
CDR3 DNA: TGTGCCAGCAGCTTAAGCGGGACAGGGTTCTCCTACGAGCAGTACTTC

CDR3 length: 13
J gene: TRBJ1-2
D gene: -
clone size: -
V gene: TRBV10-2
CDR3 protein: CASSGTGEDGYTF
CDR3 DNA: TGCGCCAGCAGCGGGACTGGGGAGGATGGCTACACCTTC

CDR3 length: 15
J gene: TRBJ1-1
D gene: -
clone size: many
V gene: TRBV15
CDR3 protein: CATSSGLGSNTEAFF
CDR3 DNA: TGTGCCACCAGCAGCGGGTTGGGCTCGAACACTGAAGCTTTCTTT

CDR3 length: 14
J gene: TRBJ1-4
D gene: TRBD1
clone size: -
V gene: TRBV25-1
CDR3 protein: CASRDRGENEKLFF
CDR3 DNA: TGTGCCAGCAGAGACAGGGGCGAAAATGAAAAACTGTTTTTT

CDR3 length: 13
J gene: TRBJ2-2
D gene: -
clone size: -
V gene: TRBV5-4
CDR3 protein: CASSMTYTGELFF
CDR3 DNA: TGTGCCAGCAGTATGACCTACACCGGGGAGCTGTTTTTT

CDR3 length: 16
J gene: TRBJ2-1
D gene: TRBD1
clone size: -
V gene: TRBV29-1
CDR3 protein: CSVEDEGQGDRNEQFF
CDR3 DNA: TGCAGCGTTGAAGACGAAGGACAGGGAGACAGAAATGAGCAGTTCTTC

CDR3 length: 14
J gene: TRBJ1-5
D gene: -
clone size: -
V gene: TRBV18
CDR3 protein: CASSHTGSNQPQHF
CDR3 DNA: TGTGCCAGCTCACACACAGGGAGCAATCAGCCCCAGCATTTT

CDR3 length: 12
J gene: TRBJ1-5
D gene: TRBD1
clone size: -
V gene: TRBV29-1
CDR3 protein: CSVGAGGQPQHF
CDR3 DNA: TGCAGCGTTGGGGCAGGGGGTCAGCCCCAGCATTTT

CDR3 length: 13
J gene: TRBJ2-7
D gene: TRBD2
clone size: -
V gene: TRBV5-1
CDR3 protein: CASSLGGGREQYF
CDR3 DNA: TGCGCCAGCAGCTTGGGGGGGGGACGCGAGCAGTACTTC

CDR3 length: 16
J gene: TRBJ2-1
D gene: -
clone size: -
V gene: TRBV19
CDR3 protein: CASSKLGLWGPNEQFF
CDR3 DNA: TGTGCCAGTAGTAAATTGGGACTATGGGGGCCCAATGAGCAGTTCTTC

CDR3 length: 13
J gene: TRBJ2-7
D gene: -
clone size: -
V gene: TRBV28
CDR3 protein: CASIDGTSYEQYF
CDR3 DNA: TGTGCCAGCATTGACGGAACTTCCTACGAGCAGTACTTC

CDR3 length: 13
J gene: TRBJ2-3
D gene: -
clone size: -
V gene: TRBV14
CDR3 protein: CASSRTLTDTQYF
CDR3 DNA: TGTGCCAGCAGCCGGACTCTGACAGATACGCAGTATTTT

CDR3 length: 14
J gene: TRBJ1-5
D gene: -
clone size: few
V gene: TRBV30
CDR3 protein: CAWSVRAGDQPQHF
CDR3 DNA: TGTGCCTGGAGTGTACGGGCAGGGGATCAGCCCCAGCATTTT

CDR3 length: 12
J gene: TRBJ1-1
D gene: -
clone size: few
V gene: TRBV30
CDR3 protein: CARRSLNTEAFF
CDR3 DNA: TGTGCCAGGAGGTCCCTCAACACTGAAGCTTTCTTT

CDR3 length: 14
J gene: TRBJ1-5
D gene: -
clone size: -
V gene: TRBV4-2
CDR3 protein: CASSQEVSNQPQHF
CDR3 DNA: TGTGCCAGCAGCCAGGAAGTTAGCAATCAGCCCCAGCATTTT

CDR3 length: 15
J gene: TRBJ1-2
D gene: -
clone size: -
V gene: TRBV6-1
CDR3 protein: CASSEAGTGSYGYTF
CDR3 DNA: TGTGCCAGCAGTGAAGCGGGAACAGGGTCCTATGGCTACACCTTC

CDR3 length: 14
J gene: TRBJ2-1
D gene: -
clone size: once
V gene: TRBV21-1
CDR3 protein: CASSSAAPYNEQFF
CDR3 DNA: TGTGCCAGCAGCTCAGCAGCCCCCTACAATGAGCAGTTCTTC

CDR3 length: 14
J gene: TRBJ2-5
D gene: -
clone size: -
V gene: TRBV6-5
CDR3 protein: CASSYLDRGETQYF
CDR3 DNA: TGTGCCAGCAGTTATCTCGACAGAGGGGAGACCCAGTACTTC

CDR3 length: 14
J gene: TRBJ1-2
D gene: -
clone size: -
V gene: TRBV5-1
CDR3 protein: CASSLTDNGYGYTF
CDR3 DNA: TGCGCCAGCAGCTTGACGGACAACGGCTATGGCTACACCTTC

CDR3 length: 14
J gene: TRBJ2-3
D gene: -
clone size: -
V gene: TRBV14
CDR3 protein: CASSPRTSTDTQYF
CDR3 DNA: TGTGCCAGCAGCCCAAGGACTAGCACAGATACGCAGTATTTT

CDR3 length: 16
J gene: TRBJ2-7
D gene: TRBD1
clone size: -
V gene: TRBV4-1
CDR3 protein: CASSQDNRGRLYEQYF
CDR3 DNA: TGCGCCAGCAGCCAAGATAACAGGGGGCGCTTATACGAGCAGTACTTC

CDR3 length: 17
J gene: TRBJ1-4
D gene: -
clone size: -
V gene: TRBV5-1
CDR3 protein: CASSLTGRADNNEKLFF
CDR3 DNA: TGCGCCAGCAGCCTTACGGGAAGGGCGGACAATAATGAAAAACTGTTTTTT

CDR3 length: 13
J gene: TRBJ2-7
D gene: -
clone size: -
V gene: TRBV27
CDR3 protein: CASSFSSPYEQYF
CDR3 DNA: TGTGCCAGCAGTTTCAGCAGTCCCTACGAGCAGTACTTC

CDR3 length: 12
J gene: TRBJ1-1
D gene: -
clone size: -
V gene: TRBV6-5
CDR3 protein: CASSPSSAEAFF
CDR3 DNA: TGTGCCAGCAGTCCCTCCAGCGCTGAAGCTTTCTTT

CDR3 length: 13
J gene: TRBJ2-5
D gene: -
clone size: once
V gene: TRBV5-6
CDR3 protein: CASRLYFNGTQYF
CDR3 DNA: TGTGCCAGCAGATTGTATTTCAACGGGACCCAGTACTTC

CDR3 length: 13
J gene: TRBJ1-2
D gene: TRBD1
clone size: -
V gene: TRBV30
CDR3 protein: CAWSQGGNYGYTF
CDR3 DNA: TGTGCCTGGAGTCAGGGGGGGAACTATGGCTACACCTTC

CDR3 length: 13
J gene: TRBJ2-4
D gene: -
clone size: -
V gene: TRBV30
CDR3 protein: CAWSSLAKNIQYF
CDR3 DNA: TGTGCCTGGAGTAGTCTAGCCAAAAACATTCAGTACTTC

CDR3 length: 16
J gene: TRBJ1-4
D gene: -
clone size: -
V gene: TRBV18
CDR3 protein: CASSPVTGKTNEKLFF
CDR3 DNA: TGTGCCAGCTCACCAGTGACGGGGAAAACTAATGAAAAACTGTTTTTT

CDR3 length: 15
J gene: TRBJ1-2
D gene: -
clone size: once
V gene: TRBV7-2
CDR3 protein: CASSPETGNHYGYTF
CDR3 DNA: TGTGCCAGCAGCCCAGAGACAGGAAACCACTATGGCTACACCTTC

CDR3 length: 12
J gene: TRBJ1-1
D gene: -
clone size: few
V gene: TRBV28
CDR3 protein: CASSEGDTEAFF
CDR3 DNA: TGTGCCAGTTCGGAGGGGGACACTGAAGCTTTCTTT

CDR3 length: 13
J gene: TRBJ2-7
D gene: -
clone size: -
V gene: TRBV25-1
CDR3 protein: CASSEWGAGSQYF
CDR3 DNA: TGTGCCAGCAGTGAATGGGGGGCAGGGTCGCAGTACTTC